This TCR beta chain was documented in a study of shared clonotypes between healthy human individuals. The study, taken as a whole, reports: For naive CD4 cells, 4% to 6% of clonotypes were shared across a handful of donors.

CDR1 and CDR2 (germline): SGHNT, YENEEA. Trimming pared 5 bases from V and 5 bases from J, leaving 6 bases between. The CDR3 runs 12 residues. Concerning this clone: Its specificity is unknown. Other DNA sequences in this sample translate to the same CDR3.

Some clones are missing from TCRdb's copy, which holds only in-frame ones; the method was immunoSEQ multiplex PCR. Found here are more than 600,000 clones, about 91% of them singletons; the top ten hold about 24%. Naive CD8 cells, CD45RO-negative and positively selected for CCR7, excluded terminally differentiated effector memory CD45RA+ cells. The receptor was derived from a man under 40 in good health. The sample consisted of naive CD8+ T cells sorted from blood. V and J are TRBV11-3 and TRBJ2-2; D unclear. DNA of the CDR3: TGTGCCAGCAGCCCCAATACCGGGGAGCTGTTTTTT. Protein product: CASSPNTGELFF.